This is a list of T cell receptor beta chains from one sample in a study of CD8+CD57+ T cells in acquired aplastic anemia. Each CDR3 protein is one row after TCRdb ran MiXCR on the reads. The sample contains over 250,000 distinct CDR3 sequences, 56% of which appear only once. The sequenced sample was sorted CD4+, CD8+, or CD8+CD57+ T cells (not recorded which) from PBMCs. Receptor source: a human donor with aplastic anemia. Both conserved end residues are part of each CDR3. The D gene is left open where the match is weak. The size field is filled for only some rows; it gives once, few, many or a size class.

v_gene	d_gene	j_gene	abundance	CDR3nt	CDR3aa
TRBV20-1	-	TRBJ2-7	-	TGCAGTGCTAGAGCCGACGGGGGGCAGCAGTACTTC	CSARADGGQQYF
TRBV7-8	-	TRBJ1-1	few	TGTGCCAGCAGCTTAGATCCGGGGGACACTGAAGCTTTCTTT	CASSLDPGDTEAFF
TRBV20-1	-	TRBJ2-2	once	TGCAGTGCCCCTGGGACCGGGGAGCTGTTTTTT	CSAPGTGELFF
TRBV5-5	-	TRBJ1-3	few	TGTGCCAGCAGCTTGGTAGAGAGATCTGGAAACACCATATATTTT	CASSLVERSGNTIYF
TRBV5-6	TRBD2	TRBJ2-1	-	TGTGCCAGCAGTCTCCCGGGACTTGTGACTAGCGGAAATGAGCAGTTCTTC	CASSLPGLVTSGNEQFF
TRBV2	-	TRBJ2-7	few	TGTGCCAGCAGTGAAAGCAGGGGACCGAGCGAGCAGTACTTC	CASSESRGPSEQYF
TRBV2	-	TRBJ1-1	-	TGTGCCAGCAGTGAAGCGCACCCGGTCCTGAACACTGAAGCTTTCTTT	CASSEAHPVLNTEAFF
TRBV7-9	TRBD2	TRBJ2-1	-	TGTGCCAGCACCCCTAGACTAGCGGGTGTCTCCTACAGTGAGCAGTTCTTC	CASTPRLAGVSYSEQFF
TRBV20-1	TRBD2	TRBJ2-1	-	TGCAGCCCCTCGGGGCACGCGGGAGGGATCGATGAGCAGTTCTTC	CSPSGHAGGIDEQFF
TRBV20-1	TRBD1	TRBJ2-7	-	TGCAGTGCTAGCCCGGCGACAGGGGATCGCGAGCAGTACTTC	CSASPATGDREQYF
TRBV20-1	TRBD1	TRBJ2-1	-	TGCAGTGCTAGACCAGGACAGGGGAATGAGCAGTTCTTC	CSARPGQGNEQFF
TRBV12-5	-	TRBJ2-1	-	TGTGCTAGTGCCTCGAGGGCTAGAGATGAGCAGTTCTTC	CASASRARDEQFF
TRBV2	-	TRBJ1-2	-	TGTGCCAGCAGTGGCACCACTAACTATGGCTACACCTTC	CASSGTTNYGYTF
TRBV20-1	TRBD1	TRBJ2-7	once	TGCAGTGCCACCCAGACAGGGGTCGCCCACGAGCAGTACTTC	CSATQTGVAHEQYF
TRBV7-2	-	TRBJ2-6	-	TGTGCCAGCAGCTTATTACGTGTCAACGTCCTGACTTTC	CASSLLRVNVLTF